The sequence of this T cell receptor (beta chain) was determined in a study of blood T cell repertoires in COVID-19. Under the authors' procedure: How many nucleated cells were present was estimated from reference gene primer amplification. The assay was immunoSEQ multiplex PCR, and TCRdb's table has in-frame clones only and misses some. V, J and clone size are those of that table, while D and trimming were read from the DNA. The sample holds about 290,000 clones, approximately 90% seen once. The V gene's germline CDR1 is LNHDA and CDR2 SQIVND (reference sequence). The CDR3 spans 12 residues. With 3 bases removed from V and 4 bases from J, the gap between germline ends came to 6 bases. As concerns this clone: The same CDR3 arises from other DNA sequences in this sample as well.

This chain joins TRBV19 and TRBJ1-2; no definite D call. Sequencing used peripheral blood. This receptor was obtained from a woman aged 30 to 39 with active or convalescent COVID-19. In nucleotides, the CDR3 is TGTGCCAGTAGTATCCGCAGCTATGGCTACACCTTC. It encodes CASSIRSYGYTF. The entire variable domain, with the rest obtained from reference TRBV19 and TRBJ1-2, is as follows: DGGITQSPKYLFRKEGQNVTLSCEQNLNHDAMYWYRQDPGQGLRLIYYSQIVNDFQKGDIAEGYSVSREKKESFPLTVTSAQKNPTAFYLCASSIRSYGYTFGSGTRLTVV.